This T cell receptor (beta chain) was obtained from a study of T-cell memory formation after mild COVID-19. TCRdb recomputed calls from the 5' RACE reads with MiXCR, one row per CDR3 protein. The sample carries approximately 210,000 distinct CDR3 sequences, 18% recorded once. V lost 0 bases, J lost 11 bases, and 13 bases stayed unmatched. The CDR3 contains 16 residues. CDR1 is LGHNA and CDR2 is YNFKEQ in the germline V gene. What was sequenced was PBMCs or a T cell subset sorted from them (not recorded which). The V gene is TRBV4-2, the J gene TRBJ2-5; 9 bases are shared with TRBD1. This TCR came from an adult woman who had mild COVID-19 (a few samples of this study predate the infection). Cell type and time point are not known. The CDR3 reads CASSQEGGTGGREQYF. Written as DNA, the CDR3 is TGTGCCAGCAGCCAAGAGGGTGGTACAGGGGGCAGGGAGCAGTACTTC.